A single sample is the source of the 18 T cell receptor beta chains below, sequenced in a study of shared clonotypes between healthy human individuals. The repertoire was sequenced with immunoSEQ multiplex PCR; TCRdb's copy has only in-frame clones and lacks some. The data hold about 2.1 million clones, with approximately 92% observed a single time. Positively selected for CCR7, the CD45RO-negative cells used as naive CD8 cells excluded terminally differentiated effector memory CD45RA+ cells. The sample comprised naive CD8+ T cells from PBMCs. Source of these receptors: a man younger than 35 in good health. Some clones in this sample may be carry-over from other donors' samples.

CDR3 in amino acids: CASSPYKLEAFF. The CDR3, as DNA: TGTGCCAGCAGTCCCTATAAGCTTGAAGCTTTCTTT. The rearrangement joins TRBV2 to TRBJ1-1; D is uncertain. This CDR3 contains 12 residues. The V end was cut by 5 bases, the J end by 7 bases, with 11 bases between. Per the germline V gene, CDR1 is SNHLY and CDR2 is FYNNEI. Filled out from reference TRBV2 and TRBJ1-1, the complete variable domain reads EPEVTQTPSHQVTQMGQEVILRCVPISNHLYFYWYRQILGQKVEFLVSFYNNEISEKSEIFDDQFSVERPDGSNFTLKIRSTKLEDSAMYFCASSPYKLEAFFGQGTRLTVV.

The chain links TRBV27 to TRBJ2-7; D unclear. Germline values: CDR1 MNHEY, CDR2 SMNVEV (reference sequence). The V and J ends lost 4 bases and 3 bases respectively, with 13 bases between them. The CDR3 totals 14 residues. CDR3 nucleotides: TGTGCCAGCAGTTGGTTTGCCACCAGCTACGAGCAGTACTTC. Translation: CASSWFATSYEQYF.

This chain uses TRBV2 with TRBJ2-7; D not certain. Per the germline V gene, CDR1 is SNHLY and CDR2 is FYNNEI. The ends were cut back, 8 bases at V and 3 bases at J, with 23 bases in the middle. The length of the CDR3 is 16 residues. The CDR3 reads CASLDSRRILSYEQYF. As DNA, the CDR3 is TGTGCCAGCCTAGATAGTAGGAGAATCCTAAGCTACGAGCAGTACTTC.

The chain couples TRBV27 to TRBJ2-4, with D unresolved. V was clipped by 0 bases and J by 0 bases, with 9 bases between them. The CDR3 runs to 16 residues. Germline V CDR1 and CDR2: MNHEY, SMNVEV (reference sequence). CDR3: CASSLSPTVAKNIQYF. In DNA, the CDR3 is TGTGCCAGCAGTTTATCGCCTACCGTAGCCAAAAACATTCAGTACTTC.

This rearrangement joins TRBV6-5 to TRBJ1-2, with 7 bases fitting TRBD1. Trimming at V came to 6 bases and at J to 13 bases, leaving 11 bases not matched to a gene. This CDR3 has 12 amino acids. CDR1 is MNHEY and CDR2 is SVGAGI in the germline V gene. In DNA, the CDR3 is TGTGCCAGCAGCCTCTCCGGGACAGACTGCACCTTC. Translation gives CASSLSGTDCTF.

This chain joins TRBV7-9 and TRBJ2-7, with a weak D call TRBD1 (7 bases). Trimming took 5 bases from V and 2 from J, leaving 22 bases between them. Germline-derived CDR1 and CDR2 are SEHNR and FQNEAQ (reference sequence). The CDR3 runs 17 residues. In nucleotides, the CDR3 is TGTGCCAGCAGCCCTAGGCGTGGGGGGACAGAGCCCTACGAGCAGTACTTC. Protein: CASSPRRGGTEPYEQYF.

The genes are TRBV9 and TRBJ2-2; no clear D gene. The germline V gene has CDR1 SGDLS and CDR2 YYNGEE. The CDR3 has 14 amino acids. The V gene lost 3 bases and the J gene lost 1 base, with 7 bases spanning the gap. CDR3 nucleotide sequence: TGTGCCAGCAGCGGCCAACAGAACACCGGGGAGCTGTTTTTT. Protein product: CASSGQQNTGELFF.

The rearrangement links TRBV6-1 to TRBJ2-7, with a weak D call TRBD1 (5 bases). Per germline, CDR1 MNHNS and CDR2 SASEGT. V was shortened by 1 base and J by 0 bases, with 10 bases between the two germline ends. CDR3 length equals 15 residues. In DNA, the CDR3 is TGTGCCAGCAGTGAAGAGTCAGGGTCCTCCTACGAGCAGTACTTC. Translation gives CASSEESGSSYEQYF.

V usage is TRBV7-8 and J usage is TRBJ2-3; D gene uncertain. V dropped 7 bases and J dropped 2 bases, with 13 bases sitting between them. CDR1 SGHVS and CDR2 FQNEAQ come from the germline V gene. The CDR3 is 14 residues long. CDR3 protein: CASTPKGHTDTQYF. DNA for the CDR3: TGTGCCAGCACCCCGAAAGGTCACACAGATACGCAGTATTTT.

The gene calls are TRBV5-1 and TRBJ2-7, with 9 bases lining up with TRBD2. The germline gives CDR1 SGHRS, CDR2 YFSETQ. Losses at the gene ends were 0 bases for V and 6 bases for J; bases not matched to a gene: 7. The CDR3 length is 15 residues. DNA for the CDR3: TGCGCCAGCAGCTTGGCCAGCCTAGCGGGACCCGAGCAGTACTTC. Residues: CASSLASLAGPEQYF. Full variable domain (remainder filled in from reference TRBV5-1 and TRBJ2-7): KAGVTQTPRYLIKTRGQQVTLSCSPISGHRSVSWYQQTPGQGLQFLFEYFSETQRNKGNFPGRFSGRQFSNSRSEMNVSTLELGDSALYLCASSLASLAGPEQYFGPGTRLTVT.

The chain links TRBV7-9 to TRBJ2-7; no reliable D call. Germline V gene sequence: CDR1 SEHNR, CDR2 FQNEAQ (reference sequence). CDR3 size: 13 residues. V shed 4 bases and J shed 4 bases, with 11 bases lying between them. CDR3 coding DNA: TGTGCCAGCAGCTCCGGGCCACAATACGAGCAGTACTTC. It codes for CASSSGPQYEQYF.

V usage is TRBV28 and J usage is TRBJ1-2, with D maybe TRBD1 (5 bases). CDR1 MDHEN and CDR2 SYDVKM come from the germline V gene. V was cut by 3 bases and J by 4 bases, with 15 bases left in between. CDR3 length: 15 residues. The CDR3 coding sequence is TGTGCCAGCAGTTTTGGAAGGGGTGGAGGCTATGGCTACACCTTC. This codes for CASSFGRGGGYGYTF.

This chain joins TRBV27 and TRBJ2-7, with D uncertain. Germline V gives CDR1 MNHEY, CDR2 SMNVEV (reference sequence). The CDR3 spans 14 residues. Trimming left V 2 bases short and J 6 bases short, with 14 bases between. The CDR3 region is CASSLRVIGGEQYF. The CDR3, as DNA: TGTGCCAGCAGTTTACGGGTGATTGGTGGCGAGCAGTACTTC.

The rearrangement joins TRBV20-1 to TRBJ2-1; TRBD2 aligns across 7 bases. The CDR3 extends over 11 amino acids. The germline V gene has CDR1 DFQATT and CDR2 SNEGSKA (reference sequence). Trimming at V came to 2 bases and at J to 10 bases, leaving 2 bases not matched to a gene. The CDR3 is CSARPGLEQFF. The CDR3 region has the DNA TGCAGTGCTAGACCGGGACTAGAGCAGTTCTTC.

This chain uses TRBV7-9 with TRBJ1-2, with D tentatively TRBD1 (6 bases). The CDR3 loop spans 16 amino acids. The germline gives CDR1 SEHNR, CDR2 FQNEAQ (reference sequence). V shed 4 bases and J shed 4 bases, with 19 bases lying between them. CDR3 protein: CASSSSSGETIYGYTF. CDR3 nucleotides: TGTGCCAGCAGCTCTAGTTCAGGGGAAACGATCTATGGCTACACCTTC. The whole variable domain, remainder taken from reference TRBV7-9 and TRBJ1-2, is DTGVSQNPRHKITKRGQNVTFRCDPISEHNRLYWYRQTLGQGPEFLTYFQNEAQLEKSRLLSDRFSAERPKGSFSTLEIQRTEQGDSAMYLCASSSSSGETIYGYTFGSGTRLTVV.

The CDR3 coding sequence is TGTGCCAGCAGTTACACCCAAACCCCAGGGGCCAACGTCCTGACTTTC. Encoded protein: CASSYTQTPGANVLTF. The chain combines TRBV6-5 with TRBJ2-6; the D is unclear. The CDR3 runs to 16 residues. The ends were cut back, 2 bases at V and 4 bases at J, with 12 bases in the middle. The germline V gene has CDR1 MNHEY and CDR2 SVGAGI.

The chain combines TRBV27 with TRBJ1-2; tentative D call: TRBD1 (6 bases). This CDR3 is 14 amino acids long. The V gene's germline CDR1 is MNHEY and CDR2 SMNVEV (reference sequence). The ends were cut back, 5 bases at V and 1 base at J, with 11 bases in the middle. The CDR3 here is CASSPHRDNYGYTF. CDR3 bases: TGTGCCAGCAGTCCACACAGGGATAACTATGGCTACACCTTC.

V is TRBV2 and J is TRBJ2-2, with D perhaps matching TRBD2 (5 bases). The CDR3 consists of 15 residues. V was trimmed by 2 bases and J by 4 bases, leaving 11 bases between them. CDR1 and CDR2 from the germline V gene are SNHLY and FYNNEI. Here the CDR3 reads CASSESGGRTGELFF. DNA of the CDR3: TGTGCCAGCAGTGAATCGGGCGGGCGCACCGGGGAGCTGTTTTTT.